This TCR beta chain was sequenced in a study of OX40 agonist ivuxolimab in advanced cancers. Some background on the complete study: Ivuxolimab was a fully human IgG2 agonistic monoclonal antibody targeting the costimulatory receptor OX40 (CD134). Peripheral TCRbeta sequencing was intended to test whether TCR sequence diversity was altered and clonal T-cell expansion was caused by ivuxolimab. Partial responses occurred in three dose-escalation patients, of whom one had hepatocellular carcinoma and two had cutaneous melanoma. Intravenous ivuxolimab was administered to patients every 2 weeks at six dose levels: 0.01, 0.1, 0.3, 1.5, 3 and 10 mg/kg. Of the approximately 54 dose-escalation patients, hepatocellular carcinoma was present in approximately 20, melanoma in around 15, renal cell carcinoma in 9 and head and neck cancer in 9. The dose-escalation cohort was roughly 87% male with a mean age of approximately 59 years, ranging from roughly 20 to 80. The monotherapy dose-escalation portion (N of about 47 patients) of the phase I ivuxolimab trial is reported in the paper. Patients were allowed to have had prior anti-PD-1, anti-PD-L1 or anti-CTLA-4 therapy, and 40% of the dose-escalation patients had previously received checkpoint inhibitors.

This clone has only one observation. What this receptor recognizes is not known. Base qualities are not at hand, and no much larger clone is one base apart. On the study overall, not on this receptor specifically: In the 0.1-3.0 mg/kg groups, partial responders had among the lowest normalized peripheral clonal expansion, particularly in CD8+ T cells. Antigen specificity was not determined for the clonally expanded peripheral T cells. At doses of 0.1 to 3.0 mg/kg, clonal expansion of both CD4+ and CD8+ blood T cells was observed from baseline to week 6. After ivuxolimab, more expanded clones were found on average in CD8+ T cells than in CD4+ T cells. Low levels of normalized T-cell clonal expansion were also seen in some patients who did not respond.

Genomic DNA was extracted from sorted cells for sequencing of the TCRbeta CDR3 region. The immunoSEQ Assay was used for sequencing of TCRbeta CDR3 regions. Drawn from immuneACCESS, this table holds only the in-frame rearrangements with V and J called that TCRdb kept. Clones are partly lost; checked studies trace under half to an unresolved V gene and leave the rest unexplained. The sample contains 76,000 or so clones, about 93% of them found a single time. The ten largest clonotypes hold 6.2% of the sample. The trial excluded patients who had a history of autoimmune disease or who were on systemic immunosuppression. Peripheral blood for TCR sequencing was collected from all dose cohorts at baseline, on cycle 4 day 1, and on cycle 7 day 1. The samples were drawn from a first-in-human, open-label, multicenter phase I dose-escalation trial of ivuxolimab. The trial enrolled adults with locally advanced or metastatic head and neck squamous cell, hepatocellular, melanoma or renal cell carcinoma. Before TCR sequencing, CD4+ and CD8+ T cells were separately sorted from peripheral blood.

From its cysteine to its phenylalanine, the CDR3 spans 14 amino acids. Only CDR3 DNA is held: 42 bases, read in frame from base 1. The trim is 2 bases for V and 1 base for J, with a gap of 8 bases between the germline ends. CDR1 MNHEY and CDR2 SVGAGI were looked up in the germline V gene. The specimen was CD4+ or CD8+ T cells sorted from blood, collected in a trial of the OX40 agonist ivuxolimab. This receptor was identified in an adult with an advanced solid tumor such as melanoma, head and neck, liver or kidney cancer. Recombination connected TRBV6-5 to TRBJ1-1; TRBD1 is a possible D gene, resting on 5 matching bases. This receptor has the CDR3 CASSYPGGNTEAFF. The DNA sequence is TGTGCCAGCAGTTACCCGGGGGGGAACACTGAAGCTTTCTTT.